Listed below are T cell receptor beta chains from one sample, sequenced in a study of blood T cell repertoires in COVID-19. This table comes from immunoSEQ multiplex PCR, and its TCRdb copy is limited to in-frame clones, with some not included. The sample comprises 250,000 to 350,000 clones, about nine tenths of which are singletons, and about 2% rests with the top ten. What was sequenced was peripheral blood. Every receptor here comes from a young man with active or convalescent COVID-19. Each CDR3 is given with its conserved first and last residue. A D gene is named only where the DNA matches it firmly. Where a row states a size, it is once, few, many or the class of an expanded clone; other rows omit it.

TRBJ2-1,.,.,TRBV4-3,CASSQEGAFYNEQFF,TGCGCCAGCAGCCAAGAGGGGGCGTTCTACAATGAGCAGTTCTTC
TRBJ1-1,.,.,TRBV29-1,CSVSGDRNTEAFF,TGCAGCGTTAGCGGAGACCGGAACACTGAAGCTTTCTTT
TRBJ2-2,.,TRBD1,TRBV4-1,CASSLTTGAGELFF,TGCGCCAGCAGCCTAACGACAGGGGCCGGGGAGCTGTTTTTT
TRBJ1-4,many,TRBD1,TRBV4-2,CASSQEAGQGGEKLFF,TGTGCCAGCAGCCAAGAGGCCGGACAGGGGGGAGAAAAACTGTTTTTT
TRBJ2-5,.,.,TRBV10-2,CASRALGGTLQETQYF,TGCGCCAGCAGGGCTCTGGGCGGGACCCTCCAAGAGACCCAGTACTTC
TRBJ1-4,.,.,TRBV4-1,CASSQAPRVVGKLFF,TGCGCCAGCAGCCAGGCTCCCAGGGTAGTCGGAAAACTGTTTTTT
TRBJ2-3,.,.,TRBV9,CASSAGGGRITDTQYF,TGTGCCAGCAGCGCCGGGGGAGGCCGAATCACAGATACGCAGTATTTT
TRBJ1-5,.,.,TRBV6-2/TRBV6-3,CASSWRDQPQHF,TGTGCCAGCAGTTGGAGGGATCAGCCCCAGCATTTT
TRBJ1-2,.,TRBD1,TRBV7-2,CASSSTSGTGTGYTF,TGTGCCAGCAGCTCAACCTCCGGGACAGGGACCGGCTACACCTTC
TRBJ1-1,.,TRBD1,TRBV5-6,CASSLEGTGATFF,TGTGCCAGCAGCTTGGAGGGGACAGGGGCGACTTTCTTT
TRBJ1-4,.,TRBD1,TRBV5-6,CASSLVALTGAREKLFF,TGTGCCAGCAGCTTGGTGGCTCTGACAGGGGCGAGGGAAAAGCTGTTTTTT
TRBJ2-5,.,TRBD2,TRBV5-1,CASSLNSGSGLETQYF,TGCGCCAGCAGCTTGAATAGCGGGAGCGGCCTGGAGACCCAGTACTTC
TRBJ1-4,.,TRBD1,TRBV5-6,CASSSYYWTGANEKLFF,TGTGCCAGCAGCTCCTACTACTGGACAGGGGCTAATGAAAAACTGTTTTTT
TRBJ2-1,.,.,TRBV29-1,CSGSTLWTDYYNEQFF,TGCAGCGGATCAACCCTGTGGACAGATTACTACAATGAGCAGTTCTTC
TRBJ2-5,once,TRBD1,TRBV10-1,CASSGNRGHQETQYF,TGCGCCAGCAGTGGCAACAGGGGACACCAAGAGACCCAGTACTTC
TRBJ1-1,.,.,TRBV11-2,CASSLGPPGAFF,TGTGCCAGCAGCTTAGGTCCTCCCGGAGCTTTCTTT
TRBJ1-5,.,.,TRBV6-5,CASSWTVNQPQHF,TGTGCCAGCAGCTGGACAGTGAATCAGCCCCAGCATTTT
TRBJ2-5,.,.,TRBV5-4,CASSFSGYRGETQYF,TGTGCCAGCAGCTTCAGCGGCTACCGTGGGGAGACCCAGTACTTC
TRBJ2-7,.,.,TRBV6-6,CASSPKRGHEQYF,TGTGCCAGCAGTCCGAAGAGAGGGCACGAGCAGTACTTC
TRBJ2-7,.,.,TRBV19,CASSRSRFYEQYF,TGTGCCAGTAGTAGGTCCAGGTTTTACGAGCAGTACTTC
TRBJ1-5,.,TRBD1,TRBV11-2,CASSRTGQGIRQPQHF,TGTGCCAGCAGTCGTACTGGACAGGGCATACGTCAGCCCCAGCATTTT
TRBJ2-1,once,.,TRBV12-5,CASGLMVSGDGGFQFF,TGTGCTAGTGGTTTGATGGTTTCAGGGGACGGAGGCTTTCAGTTCTTC
TRBJ2-7,.,TRBD2,TRBV5-3,CARSSWGGEQYF,TGTGCCAGAAGCTCCTGGGGGGGCGAGCAGTACTTC
TRBJ2-3,.,TRBD2,TRBV10-1,CASSGGGASNTDTQYF,TGCGCCAGCAGTGGCGGGGGGGCCTCTAACACAGATACGCAGTATTTT
TRBJ1-3,.,.,TRBV19,CASSSTSGNTIYF,TGTGCCAGTAGTTCGACAAGTGGAAACACCATATATTTT
TRBJ1-2,.,.,TRBV24-1,CATSDRRRVSGYTF,TGTGCCACCAGTGATAGGCGCAGGGTCTCGGGCTACACCTTC
TRBJ1-2,.,.,TRBV6-5,CASGVGAQDYGYTF,TGTGCCAGCGGCGTGGGGGCTCAGGACTATGGCTACACCTTC
TRBJ1-1,.,.,TRBV27,CASIGTYLNTEAFF,TGTGCCAGCATAGGGACATATTTGAACACTGAAGCTTTCTTT
TRBJ2-1,once,TRBD2,TRBV10-1,CASSEAGLAGDEQFF,TGCGCCAGCAGTGAGGCCGGACTAGCGGGGGATGAGCAGTTCTTC
TRBJ1-2,.,.,TRBV27,CASSLSGGSTNYGYTF,TGTGCCAGCAGTTTATCGGGGGGGAGTACTAACTATGGCTACACCTTC
TRBJ2-1,.,.,TRBV15,CATSRDPYSQNNEQFF,TGTGCCACCAGCAGAGATCCGTACTCCCAAAACAATGAGCAGTTCTTC
TRBJ1-6,.,TRBD1,TRBV9,CASSLSRDSQYNSPLHF,TGTGCCAGCAGCCTGAGCCGGGACAGCCAATATAATTCACCCCTCCACTTT
TRBJ1-1,.,.,TRBV3-1/TRBV3-2,CASSQAFQGNTEAFF,TGTGCCAGCAGCCAAGCCTTCCAGGGGAACACTGAAGCTTTCTTT
TRBJ1-2,.,.,TRBV27,CASSLGVNYGYTF,TGTGCCAGCAGTTTAGGAGTTAACTATGGCTACACCTTC
TRBJ2-7,.,.,TRBV4-1,CASSQVLGASYEQYF,TGCGCCAGCAGCCAAGTCTTGGGGGCCTCCTACGAGCAGTACTTC
TRBJ2-2,.,.,TRBV7-3,CASSGVGGTGELFF,TGTGCCAGTTCAGGGGTTGGGGGCACCGGGGAGCTGTTTTTT
TRBJ2-1,.,.,TRBV27,CASSFPPHGGSYNEQFF,TGTGCCAGCAGTTTCCCCCCCCACGGGGGCTCCTACAATGAGCAGTTCTTC
TRBJ2-7,.,TRBD1,TRBV6-6,CASSYDRDYEQYF,TGTGCCAGCAGTTACGACAGGGACTACGAGCAGTACTTC